This T cell receptor (beta chain) was documented in a study of monozygotic twins with inflammatory bowel disease. To note about this clonotype: Its matching antigen is unknown.

Both TCRalpha and TCRbeta cDNA were subjected to two nested PCRs lasting around 15 and 9 cycles. TCRdb reprocessed the 5' RACE reads and stores each CDR3 protein as one record, lacking DNA. The repertoire table contains 400,000 to 500,000 distinct CDR3 sequences. Notes on the study in general: By inverse Simpson index, TCRbeta diversity was lower in IBD patients than in healthy co-twins. For IBD patients, clonotypes shared with others were fewer than for healthy twins, especially with disease activity. What may have added variability to patient repertoires is that immunosuppressive treatments differed.

The CDR3 is 15 amino acids. Germline V gene data show CDR1 as LNHDA and CDR2 as SQIVND (reference sequence). Sequenced input: blood. V usage is TRBV19 and J usage is TRBJ2-3. This receptor was identified in a human donor with ulcerative colitis or Crohn's disease, or a healthy co-twin of an affected twin (not recorded which). The CDR3 sequence is CASSMRPSGLNTQYF.